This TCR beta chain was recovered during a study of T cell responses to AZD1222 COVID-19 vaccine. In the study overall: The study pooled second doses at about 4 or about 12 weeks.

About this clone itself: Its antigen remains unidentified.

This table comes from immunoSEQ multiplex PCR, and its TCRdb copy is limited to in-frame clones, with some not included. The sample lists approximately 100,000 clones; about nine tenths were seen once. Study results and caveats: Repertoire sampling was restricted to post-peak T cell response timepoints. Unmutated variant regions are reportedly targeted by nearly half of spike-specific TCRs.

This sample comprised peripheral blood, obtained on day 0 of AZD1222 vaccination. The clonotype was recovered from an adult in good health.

The CDR3 loop reads CASSLGTELYEQYF. The CDR3 region has the DNA TGTGCCAGCAGCCTCGGGACAGAACTCTACGAGCAGTACTTC. The genes are TRBV6-5 and TRBJ2-7, with 7 positions matching TRBD1. This CDR3 is built from 14 residues. V lost 6 bases to trimming and J lost 3 bases; unmatched junction nucleotides: 8. Germline values: CDR1 MNHEY, CDR2 SVGAGI.